Listed below are T cell receptor beta chains from one sample, sequenced in a study of PD-1 blockade in mismatch repair-deficient tumors. Sequencing was performed with immunoSEQ multiplex PCR; in TCRdb, only in-frame clones are kept and a portion is missing. The table shows roughly 130,000 clones, with about nine tenths occurring only once. The source was peripheral blood, collected just under 74 weeks after starting pembrolizumab. The receptors shown here come from an adult with mismatch repair-deficient cancer. Each CDR3 is given with its conserved first and last residue. Each record gives: clone size, D gene, V gene, J gene, CDR3 protein, CDR3 DNA. D genes are given only for firm matches. Expanded clones get a size class; other rows say once, few or many, or leave the size out.

>NA|TRBD1|TRBV6-5|TRBJ1-2
CASRTIQGKGYTF
TGTGCCAGCAGGACAATACAGGGGAAGGGCTACACCTTC
>NA|NA|TRBV6-5|TRBJ1-1
CASSYGGRYTEAFF
TGTGCCAGCAGTTATGGTGGTAGGTACACTGAAGCTTTCTTT
>NA|TRBD2|TRBV29-1|TRBJ2-5
CSVEFGSGSRETQYF
TGCAGCGTTGAATTTGGTAGCGGGAGTAGGGAGACCCAGTACTTC
>once|TRBD2|TRBV4-1|TRBJ2-7
CASSQTSSYEQYF
TGCGCCAGCAGCCAGACTAGCAGTTACGAGCAGTACTTC
>NA|NA|TRBV5-6|TRBJ1-3
CASSLERLPTGNTIYF
TGTGCCAGCAGCTTGGAAAGACTCCCAACGGGAAACACCATATATTTT
>NA|NA|TRBV2|TRBJ1-2
CASSEAVGLVNYGYTF
TGTGCCAGCAGTGAAGCGGTCGGCCTCGTTAACTATGGCTACACCTTC
>NA|TRBD2|TRBV27|TRBJ2-7
CASSFMWTSNPYEQYF
TGTGCCAGCAGTTTTATGTGGACTAGCAACCCTTACGAGCAGTACTTC
>NA|NA|TRBV7-9|TRBJ1-4
CASSLKEKLFF
TGTGCCAGCAGCTTAAAGGAAAAACTGTTTTTT
>NA|NA|TRBV4-3|TRBJ2-5
CASSQGQQLTTQETQYF
TGCGCCAGCAGCCAAGGACAGCAGTTAACCACCCAAGAGACCCAGTACTTC
>NA|NA|TRBV13|TRBJ2-3
CASSFSRFGTDTQYF
TGTGCCAGCAGCTTTTCTCGATTCGGCACAGATACGCAGTATTTT
>NA|TRBD2|TRBV2|TRBJ2-1
CASRGLANEQFF
TGTGCCAGCCGGGGACTAGCAAACGAGCAGTTCTTC
>NA|TRBD2|TRBV27|TRBJ2-3
CASSFTAGSTDTQYF
TGTGCCAGCAGTTTTACAGCGGGGAGCACAGATACGCAGTATTTT
>NA|NA|TRBV5-6|TRBJ2-1
CASSQEAGFREQFF
TGTGCCAGCAGCCAAGAAGCAGGGTTTCGGGAGCAGTTCTTC
>NA|NA|TRBV5-1|TRBJ1-6
CASSLAARANSPLHF
TGCGCCAGCAGCCTGGCTGCCAGGGCCAATTCACCCCTCCACTTT
>few|TRBD2|TRBV30|TRBJ2-3
CAWSTPRLAGGGTDTQYF
TGTGCCTGGAGTACCCCAAGACTAGCGGGAGGGGGCACAGATACGCAGTATTTT